This TCR beta chain was sequenced in a study of blood T cell repertoires in COVID-19. Sequenced by immunoSEQ multiplex PCR; TCRdb stores in-frame clones only, minus some. The sample contains 210,000 or so clones, just under 90% of which appear only once. Germline assignment: CDR1 LNHDA and CDR2 SQIVND (reference sequence). The V and J ends lost 5 bases and 8 bases, in that order; junction bases with no gene match: 6. The CDR3 contains 14 residues. The chain couples TRBV19 to TRBJ2-1, with 10 bases fitting TRBD2. The source material was peripheral blood. The origin of this receptor is a man aged 25-45 years with COVID-19, enrolled during active disease. The CDR3 protein is CASSPGTSVYEQFF. The CDR3 DNA reads TGTGCCAGTAGTCCCGGGACTAGCGTCTATGAGCAGTTCTTC.